This is a list of T cell receptor beta chains from one sample in a study of cytomegalovirus exposure and HLA in healthy donors. Libraries were prepared by immunoSEQ multiplex PCR; TCRdb keeps only in-frame clonotypes and omits some of them. The sample's table shows tens of thousands of clones. The sequencing sample was made of PBMCs. The receptors here all came from a woman between 50 and 59 years old in good health and CMV-seropositive. The CDR3 runs from the conserved cysteine through the conserved F or W. The D gene is left open where the match is weak.

cdr3_aa: CASSPRDRGNSPLHF
cdr3_nt: TGTGCCAGCTCACCAAGGGACAGGGGAAATTCACCCCTCCACTTT
d_call: TRBD1
j_call: TRBJ1-6
v_call: TRBV18

cdr3_aa: CASSQGTGEVDTQYF
cdr3_nt: TGTGCCAGCAGCCAAGGAACGGGGGAGGTCGATACGCAGTATTTT
d_call: -
j_call: TRBJ2-3
v_call: TRBV4-2

cdr3_aa: CASSSLAFTYEQYF
cdr3_nt: TGTGCCAGCAGCTCACTAGCGTTTACCTACGAGCAGTACTTC
d_call: TRBD2
j_call: TRBJ2-7
v_call: TRBV28

cdr3_aa: CASSLLGDYRSSYNEQFF
cdr3_nt: TGTGCCAGCAGTTTATTGGGGGACTACCGGAGCTCCTACAATGAGCAGTTCTTC
d_call: TRBD2
j_call: TRBJ2-1
v_call: TRBV28

cdr3_aa: CASSPLQGEAFF
cdr3_nt: TGTGCCAGCAGCCCCTTACAGGGGGAAGCTTTCTTT
d_call: TRBD1
j_call: TRBJ1-1
v_call: TRBV28

cdr3_aa: CASSATGVPSHEQYF
cdr3_nt: TGTGCCAGCAGTGCTACAGGGGTTCCCAGCCACGAGCAGTACTTC
d_call: TRBD1
j_call: TRBJ2-7
v_call: TRBV25-1

cdr3_aa: CASGPSETQYF
cdr3_nt: TGTGCCAGCGGGCCAAGTGAGACCCAGTACTTC
d_call: -
j_call: TRBJ2-5
v_call: TRBV28

cdr3_aa: CASSSGQGSEQYF
cdr3_nt: TGTGCCAGCTCGTCGGGACAGGGGAGCGAGCAGTACTTC
d_call: TRBD1
j_call: TRBJ2-7
v_call: TRBV18

cdr3_aa: CASSPLDREDEQYF
cdr3_nt: TGTGCCAGCAGCCCTCTCGACAGGGAGGACGAGCAGTACTTC
d_call: -
j_call: TRBJ2-7
v_call: TRBV5-6

cdr3_aa: CASSLAYEQYF
cdr3_nt: TGTGCCAGCAGCTTAGCGTACGAGCAGTACTTC
d_call: -
j_call: TRBJ2-7
v_call: TRBV5-8

cdr3_aa: CSVASTGRTEAFF
cdr3_nt: TGCAGCGTAGCTTCGACAGGTCGAACTGAAGCTTTCTTT
d_call: -
j_call: TRBJ1-1
v_call: TRBV29-1

cdr3_aa: CATSRVLGVTYNEQFF
cdr3_nt: TGTGCCACCAGCAGAGTACTCGGGGTCACCTACAATGAGCAGTTCTTC
d_call: -
j_call: TRBJ2-1
v_call: TRBV15

cdr3_aa: CASSQDGPPTEAFF
cdr3_nt: TGCGCCAGCAGCCAAGATGGGCCGCCCACTGAAGCTTTCTTT
d_call: -
j_call: TRBJ1-1
v_call: TRBV4-3

cdr3_aa: CASSLAAGLMNTEAFF
cdr3_nt: TGCGCCAGCAGCTTGGCGGCAGGGCTCATGAACACTGAAGCTTTCTTT
d_call: -
j_call: TRBJ1-1
v_call: TRBV5-1

cdr3_aa: CASSQGPLAGGPNTGELFF
cdr3_nt: TGCGCCAGCAGCCAAGGCCCCCTTGCGGGGGGGCCGAACACCGGGGAGCTGTTTTTT
d_call: TRBD2
j_call: TRBJ2-2
v_call: TRBV4-1

cdr3_aa: CASSLQAGAANEQFF
cdr3_nt: TGTGCCAGCAGCTTACAGGCGGGGGCAGCCAATGAGCAGTTCTTC
d_call: -
j_call: TRBJ2-1
v_call: TRBV7-3

cdr3_aa: CASSTSGSAYNEQFF
cdr3_nt: TGTGCCAGCAGCACAAGCGGGAGCGCCTACAATGAGCAGTTCTTC
d_call: TRBD2
j_call: TRBJ2-1
v_call: TRBV7-2

cdr3_aa: CASSQHRTAYSNQPQHF
cdr3_nt: TGTGCCAGCAGCCAACACCGGACAGCCTATAGCAATCAGCCCCAGCATTTT
d_call: -
j_call: TRBJ1-5
v_call: TRBV16

cdr3_aa: CASSSTGGHEKLFF
cdr3_nt: TGTGCCAGCAGCTCAACAGGGGGCCATGAAAAACTGTTTTTT
d_call: TRBD1
j_call: TRBJ1-4
v_call: TRBV9

cdr3_aa: CASSLTGQLNQPQHF
cdr3_nt: TGTGCCAGCAGCTTAACGGGACAGCTTAATCAGCCCCAGCATTTT
d_call: TRBD1
j_call: TRBJ1-5
v_call: TRBV7-2

cdr3_aa: CASSGRDSLSKETQYF
cdr3_nt: TGTGCCAGCAGTGGCCGGGACAGCCTTTCGAAAGAGACCCAGTACTTC
d_call: TRBD1
j_call: TRBJ2-5
v_call: TRBV25-1

cdr3_aa: CASSEVTGTANYGYTF
cdr3_nt: TGTGCCAGCAGTGAGGTAACAGGGACCGCTAACTATGGCTACACCTTC
d_call: -
j_call: TRBJ1-2
v_call: TRBV2

cdr3_aa: CASSLTLEREQYF
cdr3_nt: TGTGCCAGCAGCTTAACCCTTGAGAGGGAGCAGTACTTC
d_call: -
j_call: TRBJ2-7
v_call: TRBV5-4

cdr3_aa: CASSVGVAGLRIETQYF
cdr3_nt: TGTGCCAGCAGCGTCGGGGTAGCGGGGCTTCGAATAGAGACCCAGTACTTC
d_call: TRBD2
j_call: TRBJ2-5
v_call: TRBV7-2

cdr3_aa: CASIRGGDNYGYTF
cdr3_nt: TGTGCCAGCATCCGGGGGGGGGACAACTATGGCTACACCTTC
d_call: -
j_call: TRBJ1-2
v_call: TRBV2

cdr3_aa: CASNPDRARTGELFF
cdr3_nt: TGTGCCAGTAACCCCGACAGGGCCCGCACCGGGGAGCTGTTTTTT
d_call: TRBD1
j_call: TRBJ2-2
v_call: TRBV19

cdr3_aa: CASRPGHTNTEAFF
cdr3_nt: TGTGCCAGTAGACCGGGACACACGAACACTGAAGCTTTCTTT
d_call: -
j_call: TRBJ1-1
v_call: TRBV19

cdr3_aa: CASSLGTSGGTDTQYF
cdr3_nt: TGTGCCAGCAGCCTTGGGACTAGCGGGGGGACAGATACGCAGTATTTT
d_call: TRBD2
j_call: TRBJ2-3
v_call: TRBV4-2

cdr3_aa: CASSLGGLNTEAFF
cdr3_nt: TGTGCCAGCAGTTTAGGAGGGTTGAACACTGAAGCTTTCTTT
d_call: -
j_call: TRBJ1-1
v_call: TRBV28

cdr3_aa: CASSPVLVGQGDKYGYTF
cdr3_nt: TGTGCCAGCAGCCCCGTTTTAGTGGGACAGGGGGATAAATATGGCTACACCTTC
d_call: TRBD1
j_call: TRBJ1-2
v_call: TRBV7-8